The 2 T cell receptor beta chains in this list originate from one sample, sequenced in a study of OX40 agonist ivuxolimab in advanced cancers. The repertoire was sequenced with immunoSEQ multiplex PCR; TCRdb's copy has only in-frame clones and lacks some. The table includes around 16,000 clones, around 79% detected once. The sample was CD4+ or CD8+ T cells sorted from blood, taken in a trial of the OX40 agonist ivuxolimab. Receptors originate from an adult with an advanced solid tumor such as melanoma, head and neck, liver or kidney cancer.

The rearrangement joins TRBV11-2 to TRBJ2-7, with D perhaps TRBD1 (6 bases). The CDR3 extends over 18 amino acids. V dropped 0 bases and J dropped 1 base, with 19 bases sitting between them. Germline CDR1 is SGHAT and CDR2 is FQNNGV. For the CDR3, the DNA is TGTGCCAGCAGCTTAGATTCATTTACAGGGTCCCAATCCTACGAGCAGTACTTC. It encodes CASSLDSFTGSQSYEQYF.

The V gene is TRBV6-1, the J gene TRBJ2-2; weak D call: TRBD2 (6 bases). The germline V gene encodes CDR1 MNHNS and CDR2 SASEGT. This CDR3 is built from 16 residues. V was pared by 4 bases and J by 7 bases, with 19 bases between. The CDR3 nucleotides read TGTGCCAGCAGTGGGGAGGAGATATGGTCAGGCGGGGAGCTGTTTTTT. Amino acids: CASSGEEIWSGGELFF.